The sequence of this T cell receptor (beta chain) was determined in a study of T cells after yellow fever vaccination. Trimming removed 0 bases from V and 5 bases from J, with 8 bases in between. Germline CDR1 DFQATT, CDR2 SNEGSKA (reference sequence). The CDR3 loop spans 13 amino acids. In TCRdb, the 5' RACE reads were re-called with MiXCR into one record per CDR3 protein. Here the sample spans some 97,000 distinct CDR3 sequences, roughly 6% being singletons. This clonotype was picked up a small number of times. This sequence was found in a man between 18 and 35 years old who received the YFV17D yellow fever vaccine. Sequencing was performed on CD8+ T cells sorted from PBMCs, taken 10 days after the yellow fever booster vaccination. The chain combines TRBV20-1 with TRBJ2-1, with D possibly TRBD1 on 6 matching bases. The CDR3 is CSARDQGHNEQFF. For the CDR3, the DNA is TGCAGTGCTAGAGACCAGGGGCACAATGAGCAGTTCTTC.